The present entry profiles one T cell receptor (beta chain) with its context. The CDR3 extends over 15 amino acids. Trimming took 1 base from V and 0 from J, leaving 7 bases between them. CDR1 and CDR2 (germline): SGHAT, FQNNGV. Measured with immunoSEQ multiplex PCR; TCRdb has only the in-frame clones, and not every one. Among about 300,000 clones listed, about 87% were seen once. Enrolled during active infection, Seattle patients were then followed longitudinally. This entry belongs to a study of blood T cell repertoires in COVID-19. The receptor comes from a woman aged 45-59 years with COVID-19, enrolled during active disease. This sequence joins TRBV11-2 and TRBJ2-1; D remains unclear. Sequencing was done on a sample of peripheral blood. The CDR3: CASSLARPSYNEQFF. In DNA, the CDR3 is TGTGCCAGCAGCTTAGCCAGGCCCTCCTACAATGAGCAGTTCTTC.